This TCR beta chain was obtained from a study of early T cells in non-severe SARS-CoV-2 infection. Study summary: Sequencing of unsorted whole blood was done on bulk RNA, leaving chains unpaired.

A note on this clonotype: What it binds is unknown.

Germline lookup yields CDR1 GTSNPN and CDR2 SVGIG (reference sequence). This CDR3 comprises 12 residues. The V end was cut by 0 bases, the J end by 7 bases, with 9 bases between. Study-wide points: In VDJdb matching, anti-spike CD8 responses were favored while private and CD4 specificities went missing.

Individual cDNA molecules each received unique molecular identifiers attached to them. One entry per CDR3 protein results from TCRdb running MiXCR on the 5' RACE reads. The sample records about 40,000 distinct CDR3 sequences, 4.5% to 5% being singletons. The sample was whole blood. The chain has TRBV30 and TRBJ1-1; D is ambiguous. The receptor was isolated from an adult who was a healthcare worker with PCR-confirmed SARS-CoV-2 infection or an uninfected control (not recorded which). The CDR3 region is CAWSVSTYEAFF. DNA of the CDR3: TGTGCCTGGAGTGTCTCCACCTATGAAGCTTTCTTT.